One and the same sample provided the 14 T cell receptor beta chains below, sequenced in a study of T cell changes during pregnancy in multiple sclerosis. The protocol was immunoSEQ multiplex PCR, while the TCRdb copy is restricted to in-frame clones and leaves out a portion. The sample shows tens of thousands of clones, around 90% of them seen only once. This specimen was peripheral blood, taken in the second trimester of pregnancy. The receptor source for this set is a female donor with multiple sclerosis, enrolled in a pregnancy study.

The chain links TRBV13 to TRBJ2-4, with TRBD2 identical over 7 bases. Per germline, CDR1 PRHDT and CDR2 FYEKMQ (reference sequence). Trimming at V came to 8 bases and at J to 3 bases, leaving 10 bases not matched to a gene. This CDR3 comprises 15 residues. The CDR3 loop is CASGGGFRDKNIQYF. The CDR3 DNA reads TGTGCCAGCGGGGGGGGTTTTCGTGACAAAAACATTCAGTACTTC.

This clone was seen a handful of times. This rearrangement joins TRBV14 to TRBJ1-2; 10 bases are a match to TRBD1. Losses at the gene ends were 3 bases for V and 8 bases for J; bases not matched to a gene: 12. The CDR3 is 16 residues long. Germline V CDR1 and CDR2: SGHDN, FVKESK. Here the CDR3 DNA reads TGTGCCAGCAGCCAGACCGGGACAGGGGACCTTAGAGGCTACACCTTC. Protein: CASSQTGTGDLRGYTF.

In this sample, this clone turned up once. The gene calls are TRBV18 and TRBJ2-7, with 11 bases that match TRBD1. Germline V gene sequence: CDR1 KGHSH, CDR2 LQKENI. The CDR3 runs 15 residues. The J segment lost 2 bases and the V segment lost 5 bases, leaving 5 bases of the junction unmatched. The CDR3 DNA follows: TGTGCCAGCTCATTGGACAGGGGGCTGGCCTACGAGCAGTACTTC. Protein: CASSLDRGLAYEQYF.

V usage is TRBV7-6 and J usage is TRBJ2-5, with 7 bases that match TRBD1. Germline CDR1 reads SGHVS; CDR2 reads FNYEAQ. Losses at the gene ends were 1 base for V and 4 bases for J; bases not matched to a gene: 3. The CDR3 loop spans 14 amino acids. CDR3 sequence: CASSLVRQGETQYF. The CDR3 nucleotides are TGTGCCAGCAGCTTAGTACGACAGGGAGAGACCCAGTACTTC.

The chain joins TRBV7-2 to TRBJ2-5; weak D call: TRBD2 (5 bases). CDR1 and CDR2 (germline): SGHTA, FQGNSA. V was shortened by 5 bases and J by 4 bases, with 20 bases between the two germline ends. This CDR3 region has 16 residues. The CDR3 spells CASSPLGGPGVETQYF. As DNA, the CDR3 is TGTGCCAGCAGCCCCCTCGGAGGCCCTGGCGTAGAGACCCAGTACTTC.

The V and J genes are TRBV18 and TRBJ2-7; D gene ambiguous. V was clipped by 0 bases and J by 1 base, with 4 bases between them. CDR3 length equals 13 residues. Germline CDR1 and CDR2: KGHSH and LQKENI. CDR3 in amino acids: CASSPPRSYEQYF. CDR3 bases: TGTGCCAGCTCACCACCGAGATCCTACGAGCAGTACTTC. The whole variable domain, remainder taken from reference TRBV18 and TRBJ2-7, is NAGVMQNPRHLVRRRGQEARLRCSPMKGHSHVYWYRQLPEEGLKFMVYLQKENIIDESGMPKERFSAEFPKEGPSILRIQQVVRGDSAAYFCASSPPRSYEQYFGPGTRLTVT.

The count of this clone is one. This chain uses TRBV27 with TRBJ2-7, with 7 bases that match TRBD2. Germline assignment: CDR1 MNHEY and CDR2 SMNVEV (reference sequence). V was clipped by 0 bases and J by 3 bases; unmatched bases: 5. The CDR3 extends over 15 amino acids. CDR3 coding DNA: TGTGCCAGCAGTTTATCTCGCGGGAGACACTACGAGCAGTACTTC. This codes for CASSLSRGRHYEQYF.

This clone was found a few times. This chain uses TRBV4-3 with TRBJ1-2; TRBD1 is a possible D gene (6 bases). This CDR3 has 14 residues. The V and J ends lost 0 bases and 3 bases respectively, with 8 bases between them. CDR1 is LGHNA, CDR2 YSLEER, per germline. CDR3 amino acids: CASSQDRTDYGYTF. The CDR3 DNA follows: TGCGCCAGCAGCCAAGATAGGACAGACTATGGCTACACCTTC.

This chain links TRBV5-6 with TRBJ2-1; D is undetermined. V lost 0 bases, J lost 3 bases, and 7 bases lay in between. The germline CDR1 and CDR2 sequences are SGHDT and YYEEEE. The CDR3 loop spans 14 amino acids. This CDR3 is CASSLGQYYNEQFF. The DNA for the CDR3 is TGTGCCAGCAGCTTGGGGCAATACTACAATGAGCAGTTCTTC.

The rearrangement joins TRBV7-9 to TRBJ1-4; unclear D gene. The CDR3 contains 13 residues. Per germline, CDR1 SEHNR and CDR2 FQNEAQ (reference sequence). V shed 1 base and J shed 10 bases, with 10 bases lying between them. The DNA for the CDR3 is TGTGCCAGCAGCTTAGGCCGGGATGGAAAACTGTTTTTT. This translates into CASSLGRDGKLFF.

The chain combines TRBV13 with TRBJ2-5; 9 bases agree with TRBD2. This CDR3 has 16 amino acids. V was clipped by 4 bases and J by 3 bases; unmatched bases: 9. The germline V gene encodes CDR1 PRHDT and CDR2 FYEKMQ (reference sequence). The CDR3 protein is CASSSSVAGDKETQYF. The CDR3 nucleotides read TGTGCCAGCAGCTCCAGCGTAGCGGGAGATAAAGAGACCCAGTACTTC.

V gene TRBV4-3 combines with J gene TRBJ2-5; 10 bases map to TRBD2. J gave up 4 bases and V 0 bases, and 8 bases lay outside the gene matches. Looked up from germline, CDR1 is LGHNA and CDR2 is YSLEER. The CDR3 length is 17 residues. This CDR3 reads CASSQERSGGARETQYF. The CDR3 nucleotides read TGCGCCAGCAGCCAAGAACGGAGCGGGGGGGCGAGAGAGACCCAGTACTTC.

This clone occurred once. The rearrangement links TRBV10-3 to TRBJ2-5; TRBD1 agrees at 9 bases. CDR1 and CDR2 (germline): ENHRY, SYGVKD. The CDR3 runs 15 residues. Losses at the gene ends were 6 bases for V and 5 bases for J; bases not matched to a gene: 10. The CDR3 DNA sequence: TGTGCCATCAGGGGGAAAGACAGGGGGGAGGAGACCCAGTACTTC. Translation: CAIRGKDRGEETQYF.

The chain is built from TRBV28 and TRBJ2-7, with 9 bases lining up with TRBD2. The CDR3 length is 17 residues. CDR1 and CDR2 (germline): MDHEN, SYDVKM. V lost 4 bases and J lost 6; bases outside the gene matches: 16. CDR3 coding DNA: TGTGCCAGCAGTTCCCGACGTAGCGGGAGTCTTCGACGCGAGCAGTACTTC. This encodes CASSSRRSGSLRREQYF.